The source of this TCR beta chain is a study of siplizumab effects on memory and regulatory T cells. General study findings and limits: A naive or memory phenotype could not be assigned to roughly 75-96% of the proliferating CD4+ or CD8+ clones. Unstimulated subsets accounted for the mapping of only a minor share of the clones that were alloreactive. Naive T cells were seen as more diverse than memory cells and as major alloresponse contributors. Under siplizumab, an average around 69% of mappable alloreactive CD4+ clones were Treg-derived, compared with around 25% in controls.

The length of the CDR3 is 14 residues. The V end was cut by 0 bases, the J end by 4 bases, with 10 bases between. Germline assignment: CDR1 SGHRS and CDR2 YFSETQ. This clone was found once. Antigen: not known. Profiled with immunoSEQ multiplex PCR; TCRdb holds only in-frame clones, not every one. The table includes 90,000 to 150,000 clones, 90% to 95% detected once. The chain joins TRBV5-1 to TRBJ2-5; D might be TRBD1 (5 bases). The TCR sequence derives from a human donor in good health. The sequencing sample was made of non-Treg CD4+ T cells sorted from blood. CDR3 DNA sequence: TGCGCCAGCAGCTTGGCACAGGTAGGAGAGACCCAGTACTTC. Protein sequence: CASSLAQVGETQYF.